The source of this T cell receptor (beta chain) is a study of response to subunit inactivated influenza vaccine. Whole-study findings and limits: Only a handful of new T cells, the authors suggested, are recruited with each seasonal influenza vaccination.

A single record per CDR3 protein comes from TCRdb applying MiXCR to the RT-PCR reads. Of 700,000 to 800,000 distinct CDR3 sequences listed, less than 20% were seen once; the top ten hold under 13%. CDR3 size: 12 residues. Germline loops: CDR1 DFQATT, CDR2 SNEGSKA (reference sequence). V trimming: 3 bases; J trimming: 9 bases; junction bases outside the gene matches: 4. With regard to this clonotype: Its antigen is unknown.

The sequence was collected from a man aged 50-60 years who received an inactivated influenza vaccine. The V call is TRBV20-1, the J call TRBJ2-3; TRBD2 matches at 9 bases. The sequences come from PBMCs from blood, collected approximately 5 days after vaccination. CDR3 bases: TGCAGTGCTAGGGCTAGCGGGGTCACGCAGTATTTT. This sequence encodes CSARASGVTQYF.